These T cell receptor beta chains were read from a single sample in a study of shared clonotypes between healthy human individuals. The assay was immunoSEQ multiplex PCR, and TCRdb's table has in-frame clones only and misses some. This sample has about 1.5 million clones, with 96% found just once. Sequencing was carried out using naive CD4+ T cells sorted from blood. The receptors originated from a man under 40 in good health. CDR3s include the opening cysteine and the closing phenylalanine or tryptophan. The order of the fields is J gene, V gene, D gene, clone size, CDR3 protein, CDR3 DNA. D genes are given only for firm matches. The size of a clone is reported for some rows only, either as once, few or many, or as a class for expanded clones.

TRBJ2-1 TRBV27 NA NA CASSPRTDNEQFF TGTGCCAGCAGCCCCCGGACAGACAATGAGCAGTTCTTC
TRBJ2-2 TRBV5-5 NA NA CASSLKVSTGELFF TGTGCCAGCAGCTTGAAGGTCAGCACCGGGGAGCTGTTTTTT
TRBJ1-1 TRBV6-5 NA NA CASNSLGGLKAFF TGTGCCAGCAATAGCCTCGGGGGGTTGAAAGCTTTCTTT
TRBJ1-5 TRBV19 NA NA CASSPRDGNQPQHF TGTGCCAGTAGTCCACGGGACGGTAATCAGCCCCAGCATTTT
TRBJ2-6 TRBV27 TRBD1 NA CASRDRNSGANVLTF TGTGCCAGCCGGGACAGAAACTCTGGGGCCAACGTCCTGACTTTC
TRBJ2-7 TRBV6-6 NA NA CASSYASYEQYF TGTGCCAGCAGTTACGCGTCCTACGAGCAGTACTTC
TRBJ2-7 TRBV2 NA NA CASSVGDFSYEQYF TGTGCCAGCAGTGTGGGGGACTTCTCCTACGAGCAGTACTTC
TRBJ2-1 TRBV9 NA NA CASSVAASSYNEQFF TGTGCCAGCAGCGTAGCAGCGAGCTCCTACAATGAGCAGTTCTTC
TRBJ2-4 TRBV10-2 NA NA CASSVGGVMAKNIQYF TGCGCCAGCAGTGTCGGAGGGGTGATGGCCAAAAACATTCAGTACTTC
TRBJ1-1 TRBV6-1 NA NA CASSENIWWDTEAFF TGTGCCAGCAGTGAAAATATCTGGTGGGACACTGAAGCTTTCTTT
TRBJ1-5 TRBV27 NA NA CASSGRSNQPQHF TGTGCCAGCAGCGGGAGGAGCAATCAGCCCCAGCATTTT
TRBJ1-3 TRBV18 NA NA CASSPSDGNTIYF TGTGCCAGCTCACCAAGCGATGGAAACACCATATATTTT
TRBJ2-5 TRBV2 TRBD2 NA CASSEVPGGETQYF TGTGCCAGCAGTGAAGTTCCGGGGGGAGAGACCCAGTACTTC
TRBJ2-1 TRBV7-3 TRBD2 NA CASSHPGLAGGAGHPQFF TGTGCCAGCAGCCATCCCGGCCTAGCGGGAGGCGCAGGGCATCCGCAGTTCTTC
TRBJ1-1 TRBV19 NA NA CASSIEGTGNTEAFF TGTGCCAGTAGTATTGAGGGAACAGGAAACACTGAAGCTTTCTTT
TRBJ1-4 TRBV9 TRBD1 NA CASSVGDPGQGARNRLFF TGTGCCAGCAGCGTAGGTGACCCGGGACAGGGGGCAAGAAATCGGCTGTTTTTT
TRBJ1-3 TRBV7-6 TRBD1 NA CASSLGTRGLSGNTIYF TGTGCCAGCAGCTTAGGAACCAGGGGGCTCTCTGGAAACACCATATATTTT
TRBJ2-1 TRBV14 TRBD2 NA CASSAWKRLAGDGNEQFF TGTGCCAGCAGCGCTTGGAAGAGACTAGCGGGAGACGGCAATGAGCAGTTCTTC
TRBJ2-7 TRBV19 NA NA CASSSSRSSYEQYF TGTGCCAGTAGTAGCAGCCGGAGCTCCTACGAGCAGTACTTC
TRBJ2-1 TRBV18 TRBD2 NA CASSQLAGGSNEQFF TGTGCCAGCTCACAACTAGCGGGAGGGTCCAATGAGCAGTTCTTC
TRBJ2-5 TRBV14 TRBD1 NA CASSQGRQGLRETQYF TGTGCCAGCAGCCAAGGCAGACAGGGATTAAGAGAGACCCAGTACTTC
TRBJ2-1 TRBV29-1 TRBD2 NA CSVEDLLPQAPGLAGPRQFF TGCAGCGTTGAAGATCTTCTTCCTCAAGCACCGGGACTAGCGGGACCCCGGCAGTTCTTC
TRBJ2-4 TRBV19 NA NA CASSIRDELAKNIQYF TGTGCCAGTAGTATAAGGGATGAGCTAGCCAAAAACATTCAGTACTTC
TRBJ1-5 TRBV19 NA NA CASSMGHDSNQPQHF TGTGCCAGTAGTATGGGACACGATAGCAATCAGCCCCAGCATTTT
TRBJ2-7 TRBV28 TRBD1 NA CASRKQGAGYEQYF TGTGCCAGCAGGAAACAGGGGGCTGGGTACGAGCAGTACTTC
TRBJ1-5 TRBV19 NA NA CASSLSGFNQPQHF TGTGCCAGCTCGTTGTCAGGATTTAATCAGCCCCAGCATTTT
TRBJ2-5 TRBV7-8 NA NA CASSSRPTSWETQYF TGTGCCAGCAGCTCTCGCCCGACAAGTTGGGAGACCCAGTACTTC
TRBJ2-7 TRBV19 TRBD2 NA CAPLAGREWGSYEQYF TGTGCCCCTCTGGCAGGGCGGGAGTGGGGATCCTACGAGCAGTACTTC
TRBJ2-5 TRBV19 NA NA CASSRRGVETQYF TGTGCCAGTAGCCGGAGAGGTGTGGAGACCCAGTACTTC
TRBJ2-5 TRBV7-2 TRBD2 NA CASSSRGVGETQYF TGTGCCAGCAGCTCCCGGGGGGTGGGAGAGACCCAGTACTTC
TRBJ2-2 TRBV7-7 TRBD1 NA CASSLGTATGELFF TGTGCTAGCAGCCTTGGGACAGCCACCGGGGAGCTGTTTTTT
TRBJ2-2 TRBV7-2 NA once CASSFQDIVTGELFF TGTGCCAGCAGCTTTCAGGACATTGTCACCGGGGAGCTGTTTTTT
TRBJ2-3 TRBV5-1 TRBD2 NA CASSSGLAGGADTQYF TGCGCCAGCAGCTCAGGACTAGCGGGAGGCGCAGATACGCAGTATTTT
TRBJ2-2 TRBV5-4 NA NA CASRIGVTGELFF TGTGCCAGCAGAATAGGAGTGACCGGGGAGCTGTTTTTT
TRBJ2-3 TRBV10-3 TRBD2 NA CAMTSGPTTDTQYF TGTGCCATGACTAGCGGGCCAACCACAGATACGCAGTATTTT
TRBJ1-1 TRBV6-6 NA NA CASSTGSEAFF TGTGCCAGCAGTACAGGGTCGGAAGCTTTCTTT
TRBJ1-4 TRBV6-1 NA NA CASSEGIGIREKLFF TGTGCCAGCAGTGAAGGTATAGGGATACGCGAAAAACTGTTTTTT
TRBJ2-6 TRBV5-1 TRBD1 NA CASSLATGGAAGANVLTF TGCGCCAGCAGCTTGGCCACAGGGGGAGCTGCAGGGGCCAACGTCCTGACTTTC
TRBJ2-2 TRBV2 NA NA CASTMDTGELFF TGTGCCAGCACGATGGACACCGGGGAGCTGTTTTTT
TRBJ2-7 TRBV28 TRBD2 NA CASGPGLAGAEQYF TGTGCCAGCGGTCCAGGACTAGCGGGAGCCGAGCAGTACTTC
TRBJ2-1 TRBV28 TRBD1 NA CASSTTGVTYNEQFF TGTGCCAGCAGTACGACAGGGGTCACCTACAATGAGCAGTTCTTC
TRBJ2-1 TRBV7-6 TRBD2 few CASSLALAGNNEQFF TGTGCCAGCAGCTTAGCACTAGCGGGAAACAATGAGCAGTTCTTC
TRBJ2-2 TRBV4-1 NA NA CASSQPGVGRAYTGELFF TGCGCCAGCAGCCAACCCGGTGTCGGACGGGCGTACACCGGGGAGCTGTTTTTT